The 28 T cell receptor beta chains presented below share a single source sample, sequenced in a study of T cell responses to AZD1222 COVID-19 vaccine. Sequencing used immunoSEQ multiplex PCR; TCRdb keeps in-frame clones, though not all of them. The profile shows around 200,000 clones, around 88% of them singletons. Material: peripheral blood, obtained on day 0 of AZD1222 vaccination. The source of these receptors is an adult in good health.

The V and J genes are TRBV30 and TRBJ1-3; D remains ambiguous. Germline assignment: CDR1 GTSNPN and CDR2 SVGIG (reference sequence). This CDR3 is 15 amino acids long. Between the trimmed V and J ends, which lost 0 bases and 0 bases, there was a span of 9 bases. CDR3 loop: CAWSVRQFSGNTIYF. DNA of the CDR3: TGTGCCTGGAGTGTACGACAATTCTCTGGAAACACCATATATTTT.

This chain's CDR3 is CASSLGTGNSGNTIYF. The CDR3 DNA sequence: TGCGCCAGCAGCCTCGGGACAGGAAACTCTGGAAACACCATATATTTT. The chain combines TRBV5-1 with TRBJ1-3, with TRBD1 matching 8 bases. The junction had 6 bases not matched to a gene; V was cut back by 4 bases and J by 0 bases. The CDR3 loop spans 16 amino acids. Looked up from germline, CDR1 is SGHRS and CDR2 is YFSETQ. Looking up the rest from reference TRBV5-1 and TRBJ1-3 gives the full variable domain: KAGVTQTPRYLIKTRGQQVTLSCSPISGHRSVSWYQQTPGQGLQFLFEYFSETQRNKGNFPGRFSGRQFSNSRSEMNVSTLELGDSALYLCASSLGTGNSGNTIYFGEGSWLTVV.

V is TRBV9 and J is TRBJ2-5, with a weak D call TRBD2 (6 bases). Germline V gene lookup returns CDR1 SGDLS and CDR2 YYNGEE. The germline V and J ends were trimmed by 0 bases and 3 bases, with 12 bases remaining between them. The CDR3 has 15 amino acids. The CDR3, as DNA: TGTGCCAGCAGCGTAGATGGGGACTCAGAAGAGACCCAGTACTTC. Its protein is CASSVDGDSEETQYF.

The chain is built from TRBV7-2 and TRBJ1-6; D remains unclear. Germline lookup yields CDR1 SGHTA and CDR2 FQGNSA. This CDR3 comprises 15 residues. The V gene lost 2 bases and the J gene lost 8 bases, with 13 bases spanning the gap. The CDR3 is CASSLSTNLDSPLHF. DNA for the CDR3: TGTGCCAGCAGCTTATCCACCAACCTCGATTCACCCCTCCACTTT.

The chain is built from TRBV5-1 and TRBJ2-7, with 10 nucleotides matching TRBD2. CDR3 length: 15 amino acids. After removal of 0 bases from V and 3 bases from J, the junction contained 3 bases not matched to a gene. Germline V lookup: CDR1 SGHRS, CDR2 YFSETQ. The CDR3 nucleotides are TGCGCCAGCAGCTTGGTGGCTAGCGGGAGCTACGAGCAGTACTTC. Translation: CASSLVASGSYEQYF.

This chain uses TRBV4-3 with TRBJ2-5, with D perhaps matching TRBD2 (5 bases). Trimming removed 5 bases from V and 1 base from J, with 11 bases in between. The germline CDR1 and CDR2 sequences are LGHNA and YSLEER. CDR3 length: 14 residues. DNA of the CDR3: TGCGCCAGCAGCGATGGACTTCTCCAAGAGACCCAGTACTTC. Translated, it gives CASSDGLLQETQYF.

This clone showed up just once. The V and J genes are TRBV6-5 and TRBJ1-2; a weak D match, TRBD1 (6 bases). This CDR3 contains 13 residues. Per the germline V gene, CDR1 is MNHEY and CDR2 is SVGAGI. The V end was cut by 11 bases, the J end by 0 bases, with 13 bases between. CDR3 region: CAGKDSSNYGYTF. CDR3 nucleotides: TGTGCCGGAAAGGACAGCTCTAACTATGGCTACACCTTC.

This clone was seen more than once but under ten times. This chain links TRBV9 with TRBJ1-2, with 7 bases aligning to TRBD1. Germline V lookup: CDR1 SGDLS, CDR2 YYNGEE. After removal of 2 bases from V and 5 bases from J, the junction contained 6 bases not matched to a gene. The CDR3 totals 14 residues. CDR3 nucleotide sequence: TGTGCCAGCAGCGTCCGGGACAGCGGGTATGGCTACACCTTC. This translates into CASSVRDSGYGYTF.

The V and J genes are TRBV27 and TRBJ2-7; D not certain. V was trimmed by 6 bases and J by 0 bases, leaving 12 bases between them. CDR1 and CDR2 from the germline V gene are MNHEY and SMNVEV (reference sequence). The CDR3 runs 14 residues. Here the CDR3 DNA reads TGTGCCAGCAGCCCGATCCGTGGCTCCTACGAGCAGTACTTC. Translating it yields CASSPIRGSYEQYF.

This clone appeared a single time. The rearrangement links TRBV19 to TRBJ1-1; D is unresolved. The CDR3 has 16 amino acids. Trimming pared 10 bases from V and 0 bases from J, leaving 21 bases between. Germline V gene data show CDR1 as LNHDA and CDR2 as SQIVND (reference sequence). In DNA form, the CDR3 reads TGTGCCACTTCCGCTTCGATCGGGGAAATGAACACTGAAGCTTTCTTT. Its translation is CATSASIGEMNTEAFF.

V usage is TRBV21-1 and J usage is TRBJ1-4; TRBD1 was called by the table and not checked on the DNA. TRBV21-1 is a documented pseudogene. CDR3 length: 14 residues. The CDR3 sequence is CASSKAGGNEKLFF. In DNA, the CDR3 is TGTGCCAGCAGCAAGGCAGGGGGGAATGAAAAACTGTTTTTT.

The chain links TRBV28 to TRBJ1-6; 7 nucleotides align to TRBD1. Germline CDR1 MDHEN, CDR2 SYDVKM. The junction had 15 bases not matched to a gene; V was cut back by 4 bases and J by 6 bases. CDR3 length: 18 amino acids. CDR3 amino acids: CASSSIADRPGANSPLHF. The CDR3, as DNA: TGTGCCAGCAGTTCAATCGCGGACAGGCCGGGCGCTAATTCACCCCTCCACTTT.

This sequence joins TRBV7-2 and TRBJ1-6; D perhaps matches TRBD1 (6 bases). Per germline, CDR1 SGHTA and CDR2 FQGNSA. Trimming stripped 5 bases from V and 6 bases from J, with 20 bases between. This CDR3 comprises 17 residues. The CDR3 DNA follows: TGTGCCAGCAGCCCGACCGCCCAGGGGAGGATTAATTCACCCCTCCACTTT. Protein sequence: CASSPTAQGRINSPLHF. Combining the CDR3 with reference TRBV7-2 and TRBJ1-6 gives the whole variable domain GAGVSQSPSNKVTEKGKDVELRCDPISGHTALYWYRQSLGQGLEFLIYFQGNSAPDKSGLPSDRFSAERTGGSVSTLTIQRTQQEDSAVYLCASSPTAQGRINSPLHFGNGTRLTVT.

This clone was seen a single time. This rearrangement joins TRBV12-5 to TRBJ2-7; D possibly uses TRBD1 or TRBD2 (9 bases each). The CDR3 length is 21 residues. V lost 0 bases, J lost 1 base, and 28 bases lay in between. Germline values: CDR1 LGHNT, CDR2 FRNRAP. This chain's CDR3 is CASGLVLGQGPSGTLSYEQYF. CDR3 sequence (DNA): TGTGCTAGTGGTTTGGTACTGGGACAGGGTCCTAGCGGGACCCTATCCTACGAGCAGTACTTC.

V usage is TRBV5-5 and J usage is TRBJ1-2; D uncertain. The germline V gene encodes CDR1 SGHKS and CDR2 YYEKEE (reference sequence). Trimming shortened V by 0 bases and J by 4 bases, and 4 bases separated the two germline ends. The CDR3 has 12 residues. CDR3 residues: CASSLGLYGYTF. The CDR3 coding sequence is TGTGCCAGCAGCTTGGGCCTCTATGGCTACACCTTC.

This clone came up once. V gene TRBV28 combines with J gene TRBJ1-2; possibly TRBD1 for D (5 bases). V was clipped by 6 bases and J by 8 bases, with 16 bases between them. The CDR3 totals 13 residues. Germline V CDR1 and CDR2: MDHEN, SYDVKM. The CDR3 protein is CASSPPREVGYTF. CDR3 DNA: TGTGCCAGCAGCCCACCCAGGGAGGTGGGCTACACCTTC.

This rearrangement joins TRBV5-1 to TRBJ1-6; TRBD1 matches 9 bases. J was trimmed by 8 bases and V by 4 bases; bases with no gene match: 7. In germline, CDR1 is SGHRS, CDR2 YFSETQ. The length of the CDR3 is 15 residues. The CDR3, as DNA: TGCGCCAGCAGCCCCCGGACAGGGGAGGATTCACCCCTCCACTTT. Protein product: CASSPRTGEDSPLHF. Looking up the rest from reference TRBV5-1 and TRBJ1-6 gives the full variable domain: KAGVTQTPRYLIKTRGQQVTLSCSPISGHRSVSWYQQTPGQGLQFLFEYFSETQRNKGNFPGRFSGRQFSNSRSEMNVSTLELGDSALYLCASSPRTGEDSPLHFGNGTRLTVT.

The chain has TRBV7-6 and TRBJ2-3; D is unresolved. The V and J ends lost 1 base and 6 bases respectively, with 5 bases between them. Germline CDR1 and CDR2: SGHVS and FNYEAQ. The CDR3 is made up of 12 amino acids. CDR3 in DNA: TGTGCCAGCAGCTTAGGGGCGGATACGCAGTATTTT. Encoded protein: CASSLGADTQYF.

The chain is built from TRBV28 and TRBJ2-3; D uncertain. Germline lookup yields CDR1 MDHEN and CDR2 SYDVKM. There are 10 residues in the CDR3. The V and J ends lost 5 bases and 3 bases respectively, with 0 bases between them. In DNA, the CDR3 is TGTGCCAGCAGTACAGATACGCAGTATTTT. Translation: CASSTDTQYF.

This chain joins TRBV9 and TRBJ2-7; D call uncertain. Germline assignment: CDR1 SGDLS and CDR2 YYNGEE. V gave up 0 bases and J gave up 6 bases, with 13 bases separating them. This CDR3 region has 14 residues. CDR3 in DNA: TGTGCCAGCAGCGTAGGTAATAGAGAAGGCGAGCAGTACTTC. Residues: CASSVGNREGEQYF.

The chain recombines TRBV19 with TRBJ2-5, with D tentatively TRBD1 (6 bases). The CDR3 runs 18 residues. Germline V gene lookup returns CDR1 LNHDA and CDR2 SQIVND (reference sequence). V was pared by 3 bases and J by 5 bases, with 25 bases between. CDR3 amino acids: CASSIRNQTGAPTETQYF. The CDR3 region has the DNA TGTGCCAGTAGTATCCGTAACCAGACAGGCGCGCCGACGGAGACCCAGTACTTC.

This clone has only one observation. V is TRBV11-2 and J is TRBJ2-7; 12 bases match TRBD1. Germline values: CDR1 SGHAT, CDR2 FQNNGV. The CDR3 sequence is 14 residues long. V lost 4 bases and J lost 7; bases outside the gene matches: 5. The CDR3 loop reads CASSSGQGAWEQYF. CDR3 coding DNA: TGTGCCAGCAGCTCGGGACAGGGGGCTTGGGAGCAGTACTTC.

The chain joins TRBV9 to TRBJ2-3; D remains ambiguous. Looked up from germline, CDR1 is SGDLS and CDR2 is YYNGEE. Between the trimmed V and J ends, which lost 0 bases and 0 bases, there was a span of 8 bases. There are 15 residues in the CDR3. CDR3 in DNA: TGTGCCAGCAGCGTAGATCACCTTAGCACAGATACGCAGTATTTT. This gives the protein CASSVDHLSTDTQYF.

This chain links TRBV5-8 with TRBJ2-7, with a possible D match to TRBD2 (5 bases). V gave up 4 bases and J gave up 5 bases, with 13 bases separating them. From germline, CDR1 is SGHTS and CDR2 YDEGEE. The CDR3 totals 13 residues. CDR3 nucleotide sequence: TGTGCCAGCAGCATCGGGGTCGGTCACGAGCAGTACTTC. Encoded protein: CASSIGVGHEQYF.

This clone was detected once. The chain uses TRBV4-2 and TRBJ1-5; no firm D call. The CDR3 extends over 15 amino acids. Germline V gives CDR1 LGHNA, CDR2 YNFKEQ. The germline V and J ends were trimmed by 0 bases and 0 bases, with 6 bases remaining between them. The CDR3 is CASSQDGDSNQPQHF. The CDR3 coding sequence is TGTGCCAGCAGCCAAGATGGTGATAGCAATCAGCCCCAGCATTTT.

The rearrangement joins TRBV5-1 to TRBJ2-4; possibly TRBD1 for D (6 bases). The ends were cut back, 2 bases at V and 8 bases at J, with 11 bases in the middle. Germline loops: CDR1 SGHRS, CDR2 YFSETQ. The CDR3 extends over 13 amino acids. This CDR3 reads CASSLSGADIQYF. The CDR3 bases are TGCGCCAGCAGCTTATCAGGGGCGGACATTCAGTACTTC.

V is TRBV18 and J is TRBJ1-2; D is possibly TRBD1 (6 bases). The CDR3 spans 16 residues. Germline CDR1 reads KGHSH; CDR2 reads LQKENI. V lost 1 base and J 4 bases, leaving 16 bases between the germline ends. The CDR3 DNA follows: TGTGCCAGCTCACCACAGCGGGCAGGGGACGTCTATGGCTACACCTTC. Amino acid sequence: CASSPQRAGDVYGYTF.

The V call is TRBV20-1, the J call TRBJ2-2; 9 bases align to TRBD2. The V and J ends lost 3 bases and 5 bases, in that order; junction bases with no gene match: 16. Per the germline V gene, CDR1 is DFQATT and CDR2 is SNEGSKA (reference sequence). The CDR3 totals 18 residues. The CDR3 spells CSASSRGRGSKSTGELFF. Written as DNA, the CDR3 is TGCAGTGCTAGTTCCCGCGGGAGGGGATCAAAATCGACCGGGGAGCTGTTTTTT.